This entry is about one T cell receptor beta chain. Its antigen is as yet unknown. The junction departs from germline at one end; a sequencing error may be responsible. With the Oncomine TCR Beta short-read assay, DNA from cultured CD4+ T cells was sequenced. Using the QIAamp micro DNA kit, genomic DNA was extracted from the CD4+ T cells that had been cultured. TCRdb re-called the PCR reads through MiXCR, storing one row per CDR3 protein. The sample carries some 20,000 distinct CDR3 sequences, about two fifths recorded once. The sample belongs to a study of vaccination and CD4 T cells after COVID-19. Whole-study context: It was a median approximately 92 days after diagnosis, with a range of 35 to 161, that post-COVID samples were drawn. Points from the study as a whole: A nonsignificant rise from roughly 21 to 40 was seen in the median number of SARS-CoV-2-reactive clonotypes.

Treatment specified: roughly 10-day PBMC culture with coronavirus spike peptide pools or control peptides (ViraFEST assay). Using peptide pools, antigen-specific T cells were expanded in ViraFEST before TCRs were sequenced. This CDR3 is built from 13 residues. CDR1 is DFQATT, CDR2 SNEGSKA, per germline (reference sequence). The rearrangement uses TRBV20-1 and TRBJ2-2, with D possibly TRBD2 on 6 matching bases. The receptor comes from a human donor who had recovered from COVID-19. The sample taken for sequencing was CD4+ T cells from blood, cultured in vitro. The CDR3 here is CSASDTGTGGLFF. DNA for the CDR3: TGCAGTGCTAGTGACACGGGAACCGGGGGGCTGTTTTTT.